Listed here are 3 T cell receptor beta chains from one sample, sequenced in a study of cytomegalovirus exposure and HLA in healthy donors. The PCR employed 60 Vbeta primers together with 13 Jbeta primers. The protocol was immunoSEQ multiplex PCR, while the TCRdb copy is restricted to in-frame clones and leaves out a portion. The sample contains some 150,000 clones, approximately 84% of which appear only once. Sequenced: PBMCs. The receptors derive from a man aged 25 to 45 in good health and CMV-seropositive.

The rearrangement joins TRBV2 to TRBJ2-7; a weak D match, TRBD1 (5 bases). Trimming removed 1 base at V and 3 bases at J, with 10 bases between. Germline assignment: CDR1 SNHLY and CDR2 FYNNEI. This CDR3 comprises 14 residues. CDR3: CASSEDWGSYEQYF. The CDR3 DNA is TGTGCCAGCAGTGAAGACTGGGGCAGCTACGAGCAGTACTTC.

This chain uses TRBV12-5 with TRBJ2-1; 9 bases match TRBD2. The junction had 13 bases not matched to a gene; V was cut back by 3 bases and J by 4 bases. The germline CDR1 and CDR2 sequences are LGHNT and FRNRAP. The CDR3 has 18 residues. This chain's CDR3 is CASGFQSPSGRRYNEQFF. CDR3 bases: TGTGCTAGTGGTTTCCAATCCCCAAGCGGGAGGCGGTACAATGAGCAGTTCTTC.

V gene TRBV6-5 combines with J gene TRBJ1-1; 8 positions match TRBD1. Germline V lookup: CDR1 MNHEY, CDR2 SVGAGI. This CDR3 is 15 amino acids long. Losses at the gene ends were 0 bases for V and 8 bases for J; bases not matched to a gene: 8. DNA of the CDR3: TGTGCCAGCAGTTACTCGACGTCAGGGGGCCGGGAAGCTTTCTTT. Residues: CASSYSTSGGREAFF.